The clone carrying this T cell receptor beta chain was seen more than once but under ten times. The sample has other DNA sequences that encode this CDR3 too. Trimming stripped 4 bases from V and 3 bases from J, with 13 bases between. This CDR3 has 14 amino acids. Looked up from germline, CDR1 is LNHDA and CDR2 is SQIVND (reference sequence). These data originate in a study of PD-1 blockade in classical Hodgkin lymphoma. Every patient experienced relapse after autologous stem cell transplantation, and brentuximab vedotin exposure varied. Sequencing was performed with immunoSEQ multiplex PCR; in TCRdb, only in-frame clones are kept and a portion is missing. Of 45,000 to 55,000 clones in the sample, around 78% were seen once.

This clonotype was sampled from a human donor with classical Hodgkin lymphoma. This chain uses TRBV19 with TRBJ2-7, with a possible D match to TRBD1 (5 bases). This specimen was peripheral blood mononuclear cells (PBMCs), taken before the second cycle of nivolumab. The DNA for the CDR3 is TGTGCCAGTAGTACGACCGGCACAGGCTACGAGCAGTACTTC. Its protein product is CASSTTGTGYEQYF.